This entry lists 11 T cell receptor beta chains sequenced from one sample in a study of blood T cell repertoires in COVID-19. Repertoires were generated with immunoSEQ multiplex PCR, while TCRdb's copy carries only in-frame clones and drops some. This table holds 300,000 to 400,000 clones, around 90% found once. Sequenced: PBMCs or T cells enriched from blood (not recorded which). These receptors all come from a man aged 60 to 69 who had recovered from COVID-19.

The DNA for the CDR3 is TGCAGCGTTCCCGAGAACAGGGGGCAAGAGACCCAGTACTTC. It yields the protein CSVPENRGQETQYF. The chain carries TRBV29-1 and TRBJ2-5; 8 nucleotides align to TRBD1. Unmatched junction bases numbered 7, after V lost 5 bases and J lost 2 bases. The CDR3 is made up of 14 amino acids. Germline values: CDR1 SQVTM, CDR2 ANQGSEA.

This clone has a single count. The rearrangement joins TRBV6-4 to TRBJ1-2, with D unclear. The CDR3 contains 15 residues. Trimming removed 0 bases from V and 4 bases from J, with 12 bases in between. Germline V lookup: CDR1 MRHNA, CDR2 SNTAGT. In nucleotides, the CDR3 is TGTGCCAGCAGTGACTCGATTGACACATTCTATGGCTACACCTTC. It specifies CASSDSIDTFYGYTF.

In this sample, this clone turned up once. The chain joins TRBV6-5 to TRBJ1-5; D may be TRBD1 (6 bases). The germline gives CDR1 MNHEY, CDR2 SVGAGI. There are 14 residues in the CDR3. Trimming removed 6 bases at V and 6 bases at J, with 15 bases between. The CDR3 here is CASRTQGMIQPQHF. The CDR3 DNA reads TGTGCCAGCAGAACCCAGGGGATGATTCAGCCCCAGCATTTT.

The V gene is TRBV5-4, the J gene TRBJ1-1; 7 bases fit TRBD1. V shed 6 bases and J 6 bases; nucleotides not matched to a gene: 8. Germline V CDR1 and CDR2: SGHNT, YYREEE (reference sequence). The CDR3 extends over 13 amino acids. The CDR3 DNA reads as TGTGCCAGCACCCAGACAGGGCGTGCTGAAGCTTTCTTT. It encodes CASTQTGRAEAFF.

The genes are TRBV29-1 and TRBJ1-2, with 7 nucleotides matching TRBD1. Trimming cost V 3 bases and J 1 base; bases outside gene matches: 5. The germline CDR1 and CDR2 sequences are SQVTM and ANQGSEA. This CDR3 is 14 amino acids long. The CDR3 loop reads CSVDGTASNYGYTF. Here the CDR3 DNA reads TGCAGCGTTGATGGGACAGCGAGTAACTATGGCTACACCTTC.

This clone was detected once. The V call is TRBV19, the J call TRBJ1-1; 8 bases align to TRBD1. Losses at the gene ends were 6 bases for V and 0 bases for J; bases not matched to a gene: 6. Germline lookup yields CDR1 LNHDA and CDR2 SQIVND (reference sequence). The CDR3 length is 15 residues. This chain's CDR3 is CASRKQGGMNTEAFF. Here the CDR3 DNA reads TGTGCCAGTAGAAAACAGGGGGGGATGAACACTGAAGCTTTCTTT.

The chain has TRBV25-1 and TRBJ2-2; D not certain. Germline V gene sequence: CDR1 MGHDK, CDR2 SYGVNS. V dropped 0 bases and J dropped 7 bases, with 15 bases sitting between them. This CDR3 spans 16 amino acids. The CDR3 spells CASSEYLAGGVGELFF. The CDR3 DNA follows: TGTGCCAGCAGTGAATATTTGGCCGGCGGTGTCGGGGAGCTGTTTTTT.

The chain combines TRBV3-1 (or the pseudogene TRBV3-2) with TRBJ2-5, with 9 nucleotides matching TRBD2. Germline CDR1 and CDR2: LGHDT and YNNKEL (reference sequence). The V segment lost 5 bases and the J segment 5 bases; nucleotides outside the gene matches: 15. This CDR3 region has 17 residues. CDR3 sequence reads: CASSARRGAGGPETQYF. In DNA form, the CDR3 reads TGTGCCAGCAGCGCCCGCCGAGGGGCGGGAGGGCCGGAGACCCAGTACTTC.

This chain links TRBV5-1 with TRBJ2-5, with 7 bases matching TRBD2. The germline V gene encodes CDR1 SGHRS and CDR2 YFSETQ. This CDR3 comprises 16 residues. V lost 2 bases, J lost 1 base, and 8 bases stayed unmatched. In nucleotides, the CDR3 is TGCGCCAGCAGCTTTTCTAGCGGATTTGCCCAAGAGACCCAGTACTTC. This gives the protein CASSFSSGFAQETQYF.

This chain joins TRBV6-5 and TRBJ2-7, with TRBD1 identical over 7 bases. From germline, CDR1 is MNHEY and CDR2 SVGAGI. CDR3 length: 14 amino acids. The V and J ends lost 8 bases and 1 base, in that order; junction bases with no gene match: 8. The chain's CDR3 is CASLGQGVSYEQYF. Here the CDR3 DNA reads TGTGCCAGCCTCGGGCAGGGGGTTTCCTACGAGCAGTACTTC.

This clone was detected a few times. The rearrangement joins TRBV9 to TRBJ1-2; the D gene is possibly TRBD1 (6 bases). CDR1 is SGDLS and CDR2 is YYNGEE in the germline V gene. The CDR3 is 18 residues long. V was pared by 4 bases and J by 4 bases, with 26 bases between. The DNA for the CDR3 is TGTGCCAGCAGCACCCGGGGGGGCAGCCGCACCATGATCTATGGCTACACCTTC. Residues: CASSTRGGSRTMIYGYTF.